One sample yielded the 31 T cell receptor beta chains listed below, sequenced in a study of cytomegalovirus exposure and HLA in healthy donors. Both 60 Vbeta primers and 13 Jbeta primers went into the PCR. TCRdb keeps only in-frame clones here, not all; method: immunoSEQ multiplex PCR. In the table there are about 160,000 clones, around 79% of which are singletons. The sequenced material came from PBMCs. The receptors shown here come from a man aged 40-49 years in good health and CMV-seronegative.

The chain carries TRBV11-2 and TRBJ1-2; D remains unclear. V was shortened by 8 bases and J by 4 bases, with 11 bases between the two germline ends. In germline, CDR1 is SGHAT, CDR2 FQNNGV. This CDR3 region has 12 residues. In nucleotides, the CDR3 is TGTGCCAGCGGCCGCGGGAGCTATGGCTACACCTTC. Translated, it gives CASGRGSYGYTF.

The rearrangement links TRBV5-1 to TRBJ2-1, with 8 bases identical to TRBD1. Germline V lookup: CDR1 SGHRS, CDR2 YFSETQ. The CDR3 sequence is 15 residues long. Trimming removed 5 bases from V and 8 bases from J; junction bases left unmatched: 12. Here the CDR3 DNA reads TGCGCCAGCAGGGAAGGTGACAGGGGCATGGATGAGCAGTTCTTC. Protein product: CASREGDRGMDEQFF.

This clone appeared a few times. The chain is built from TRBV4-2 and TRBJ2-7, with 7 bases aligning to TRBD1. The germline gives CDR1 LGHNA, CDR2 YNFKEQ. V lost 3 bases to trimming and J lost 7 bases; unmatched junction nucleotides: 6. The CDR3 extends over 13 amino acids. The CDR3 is CASSQTGSGEQYF. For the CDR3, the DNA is TGTGCCAGCAGCCAGACAGGGTCGGGTGAGCAGTACTTC.

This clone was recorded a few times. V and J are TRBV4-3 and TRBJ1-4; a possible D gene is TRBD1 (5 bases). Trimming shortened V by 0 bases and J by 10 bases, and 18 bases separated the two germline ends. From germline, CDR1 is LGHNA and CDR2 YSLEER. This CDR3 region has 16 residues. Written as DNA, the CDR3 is TGCGCCAGCAGCCAAGAAGGGACTGCCCCATTAGGAAAACTGTTTTTT. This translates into CASSQEGTAPLGKLFF.

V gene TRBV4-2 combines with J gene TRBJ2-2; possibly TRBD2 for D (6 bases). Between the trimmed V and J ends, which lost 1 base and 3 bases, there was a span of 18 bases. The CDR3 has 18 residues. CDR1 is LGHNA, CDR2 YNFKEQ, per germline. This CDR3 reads CASSQAPGGGEDTGELFF. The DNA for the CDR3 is TGTGCCAGCAGCCAAGCCCCCGGGGGTGGGGAGGACACCGGGGAGCTGTTTTTT.

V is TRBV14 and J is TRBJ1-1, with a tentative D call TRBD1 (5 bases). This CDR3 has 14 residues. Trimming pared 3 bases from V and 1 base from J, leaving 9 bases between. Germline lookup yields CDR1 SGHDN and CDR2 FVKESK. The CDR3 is CASSHGQENTEAFF. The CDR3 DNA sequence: TGTGCCAGCAGCCATGGACAAGAGAACACTGAAGCTTTCTTT.

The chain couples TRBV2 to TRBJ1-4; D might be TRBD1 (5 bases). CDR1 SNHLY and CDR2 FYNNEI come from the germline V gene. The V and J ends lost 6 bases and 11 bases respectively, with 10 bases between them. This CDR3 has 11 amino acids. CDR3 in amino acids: CASRGPSKLFF. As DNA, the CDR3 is TGTGCCAGCAGGGGGCCGAGCAAACTGTTTTTT.

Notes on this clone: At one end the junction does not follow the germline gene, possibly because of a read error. The CDR3 DNA reads as TGTGCCAGCTCACCGCCGGCAAGGGGGACCGGGGAGCTGCTTTTT. Translating it yields CASSPPARGTGELLF. The rearrangement uses TRBV18 and TRBJ2-2; maybe TRBD1 (6 bases). The CDR3 has 15 residues. Germline values: CDR1 KGHSH, CDR2 LQKENI. The full variable domain, its missing parts supplied by reference TRBV18 and TRBJ2-2, is NAGVMQNPRHLVRRRGQEARLRCSPMKGHSHVYWYRQLPEEGLKFMVYLQKENIIDESGMPKERFSAEFPKEGPSILRIQQVVRGDSAAYFCASSPPARGTGELLFGEGSRLTVL.

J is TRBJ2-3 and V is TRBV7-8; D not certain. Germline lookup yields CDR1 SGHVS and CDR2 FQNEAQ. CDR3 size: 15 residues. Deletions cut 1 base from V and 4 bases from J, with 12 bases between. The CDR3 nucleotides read TGTGCCAGCAGCTTAGGTTTAAAAACTCCAGATACGCAGTATTTT. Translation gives CASSLGLKTPDTQYF.

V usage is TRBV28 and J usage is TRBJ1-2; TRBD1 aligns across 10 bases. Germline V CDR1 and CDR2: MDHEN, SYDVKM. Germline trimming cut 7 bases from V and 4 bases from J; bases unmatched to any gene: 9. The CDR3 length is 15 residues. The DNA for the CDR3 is TGTGCCAGCACAAGTCCGGGACAGGGGAGCTATGGCTACACCTTC. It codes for CASTSPGQGSYGYTF.

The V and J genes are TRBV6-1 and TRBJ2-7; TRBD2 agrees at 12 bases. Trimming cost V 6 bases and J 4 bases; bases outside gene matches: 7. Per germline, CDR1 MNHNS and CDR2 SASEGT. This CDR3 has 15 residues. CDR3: CASSLGTSGLYEQYF. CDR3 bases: TGTGCCAGCAGCCTCGGGACTAGCGGGTTGTACGAGCAGTACTTC.

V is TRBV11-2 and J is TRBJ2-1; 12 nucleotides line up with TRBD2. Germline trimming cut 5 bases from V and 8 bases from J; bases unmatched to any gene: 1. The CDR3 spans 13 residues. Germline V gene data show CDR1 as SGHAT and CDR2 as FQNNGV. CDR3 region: CASSGTSGYEQFF. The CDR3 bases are TGTGCCAGCAGCGGGACTAGCGGGTATGAGCAGTTCTTC.

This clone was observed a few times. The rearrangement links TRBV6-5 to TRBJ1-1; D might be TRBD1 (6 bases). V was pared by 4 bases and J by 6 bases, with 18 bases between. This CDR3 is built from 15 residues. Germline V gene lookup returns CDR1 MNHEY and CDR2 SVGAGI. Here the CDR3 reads CASSFLRTGSAEAFF. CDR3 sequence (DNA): TGTGCCAGCAGTTTTCTCCGAACAGGGAGCGCTGAAGCTTTCTTT.

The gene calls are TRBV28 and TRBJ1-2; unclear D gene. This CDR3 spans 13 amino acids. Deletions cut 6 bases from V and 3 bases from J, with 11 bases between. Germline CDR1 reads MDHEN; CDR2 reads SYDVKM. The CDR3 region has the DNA TGTGCCAGCAGACCACCCCGAGACTATGGCTACACCTTC. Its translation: CASRPPRDYGYTF.

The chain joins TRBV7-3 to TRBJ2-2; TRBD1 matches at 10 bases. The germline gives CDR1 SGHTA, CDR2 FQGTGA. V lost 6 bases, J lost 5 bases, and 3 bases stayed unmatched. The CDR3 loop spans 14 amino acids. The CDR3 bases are TGTGCCAGCAGGGGACAGGGGAAGACCGGGGAGCTGTTTTTT. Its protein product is CASRGQGKTGELFF.

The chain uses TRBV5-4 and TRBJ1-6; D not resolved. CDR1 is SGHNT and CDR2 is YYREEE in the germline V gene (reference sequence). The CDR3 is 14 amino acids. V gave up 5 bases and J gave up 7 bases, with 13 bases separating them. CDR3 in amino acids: CASSVMQANSPLHF. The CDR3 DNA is TGTGCCAGCAGTGTGATGCAGGCGAATTCACCCCTCCACTTT.

CDR3: CASGPVPYEQYF. The CDR3 bases are TGTGCCAGCGGGCCAGTTCCCTACGAGCAGTACTTC. The V call is TRBV28, the J call TRBJ2-7; D is undetermined. The CDR3 has 12 residues. Deletions cut 8 bases from V and 2 bases from J, with 10 bases between. Germline CDR1 MDHEN, CDR2 SYDVKM.

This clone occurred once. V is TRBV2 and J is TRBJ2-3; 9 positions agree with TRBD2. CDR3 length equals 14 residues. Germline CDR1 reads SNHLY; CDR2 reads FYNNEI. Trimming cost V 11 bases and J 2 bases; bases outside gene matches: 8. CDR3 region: CAGWTSEVTDTQYF. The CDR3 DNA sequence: TGTGCCGGTTGGACTAGCGAGGTCACAGATACGCAGTATTTT.

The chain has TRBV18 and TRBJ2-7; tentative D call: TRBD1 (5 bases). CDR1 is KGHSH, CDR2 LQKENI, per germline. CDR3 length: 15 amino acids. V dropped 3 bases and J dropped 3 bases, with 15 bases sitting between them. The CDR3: CASSPTDRPYYEQYF. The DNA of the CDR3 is TGTGCCAGCTCACCTACAGACAGACCGTACTACGAGCAGTACTTC.

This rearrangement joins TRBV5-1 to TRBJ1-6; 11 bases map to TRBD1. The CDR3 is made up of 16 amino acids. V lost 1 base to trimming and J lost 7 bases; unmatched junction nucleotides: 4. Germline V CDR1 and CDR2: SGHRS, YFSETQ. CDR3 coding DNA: TGCGCCAGCAGCTTGTCCGGGACAGGGGGGAATTCACCCCTCCACTTT. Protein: CASSLSGTGGNSPLHF.

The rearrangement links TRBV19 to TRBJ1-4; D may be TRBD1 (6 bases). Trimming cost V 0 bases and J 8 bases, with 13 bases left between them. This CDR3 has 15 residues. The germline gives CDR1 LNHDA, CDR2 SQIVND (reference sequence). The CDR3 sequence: CASSIETGIGEKLFF. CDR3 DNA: TGTGCCAGTAGTATAGAGACAGGCATCGGAGAAAAACTGTTTTTT.

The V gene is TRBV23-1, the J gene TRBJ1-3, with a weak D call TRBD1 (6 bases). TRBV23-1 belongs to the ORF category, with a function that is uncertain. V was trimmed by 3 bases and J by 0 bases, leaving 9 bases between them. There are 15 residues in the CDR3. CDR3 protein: CASSQVQGSGNTIYF. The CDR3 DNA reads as TGCGCCAGCAGTCAGGTACAGGGCTCTGGAAACACCATATATTTT.

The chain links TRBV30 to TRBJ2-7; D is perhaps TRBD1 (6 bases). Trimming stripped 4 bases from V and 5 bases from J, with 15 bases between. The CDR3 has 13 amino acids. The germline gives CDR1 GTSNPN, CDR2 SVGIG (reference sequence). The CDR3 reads CAWTPYRDDEQYF. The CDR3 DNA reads TGTGCCTGGACCCCTTACAGGGACGACGAGCAGTACTTC.

The CDR3 DNA sequence: TGCGCCAGCAGCCAAGATACCACTCGGCGGGGACTAGCTTACGAGCAGTACTTC. It codes for CASSQDTTRRGLAYEQYF. The rearrangement joins TRBV4-1 to TRBJ2-7; the match to TRBD2 covers 9 bases. The CDR3 has 18 residues. Germline loops: CDR1 MGHRA, CDR2 YSYEKL. Trimming removed 0 bases from V and 4 bases from J; junction bases left unmatched: 13.

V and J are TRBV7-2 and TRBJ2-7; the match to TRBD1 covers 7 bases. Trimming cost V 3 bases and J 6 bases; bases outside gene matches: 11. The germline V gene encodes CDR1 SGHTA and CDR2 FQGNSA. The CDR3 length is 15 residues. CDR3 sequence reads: CASSFSGTARPEQYF. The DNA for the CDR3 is TGTGCCAGCAGCTTTTCCGGGACAGCGCGGCCCGAGCAGTACTTC.

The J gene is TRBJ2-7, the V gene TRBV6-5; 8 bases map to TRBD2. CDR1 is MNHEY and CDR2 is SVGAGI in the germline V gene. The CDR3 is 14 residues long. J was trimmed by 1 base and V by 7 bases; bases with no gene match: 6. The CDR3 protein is CASTRTSRSYEQYF. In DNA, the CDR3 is TGTGCCAGCACCCGGACTAGCCGTTCCTACGAGCAGTACTTC.

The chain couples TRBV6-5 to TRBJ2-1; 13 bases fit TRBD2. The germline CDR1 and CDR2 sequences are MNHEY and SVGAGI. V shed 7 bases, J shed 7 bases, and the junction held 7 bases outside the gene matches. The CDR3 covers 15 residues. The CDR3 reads CASTVTSGGTNEQFF. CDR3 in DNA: TGTGCCAGCACCGTGACTAGCGGGGGGACAAATGAGCAGTTCTTC.

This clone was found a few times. The CDR3 reads CASSDSGYF. Written as DNA, the CDR3 is TGTGCCAGCAGTGATTCCGGGTACTTC. The chain has TRBV6-1 and TRBJ2-5; no definite D call. CDR1 and CDR2 from the germline V gene are MNHNS and SASEGT. The CDR3 extends over 9 amino acids. V was cut by 3 bases and J by 13 bases, with 6 bases left in between.

The CDR3 nucleotides read TGTGCCAGCAGCTTAGGTCACGGGGGGGGCCTAGCGTTTGAGCAGTTCTTC. Protein sequence: CASSLGHGGGLAFEQFF. This chain joins TRBV11-2 and TRBJ2-1, with 8 bases that match TRBD2. CDR1 and CDR2 from the germline V gene are SGHAT and FQNNGV. V gave up 1 base and J gave up 9 bases; unmatched junction bases: 14. The CDR3 has 17 amino acids.

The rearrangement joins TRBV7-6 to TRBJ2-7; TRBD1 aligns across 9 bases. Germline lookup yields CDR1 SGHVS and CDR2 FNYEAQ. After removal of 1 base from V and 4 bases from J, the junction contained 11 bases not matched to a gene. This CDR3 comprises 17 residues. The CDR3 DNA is TGTGCCAGCAGCTTAGGAGACGGACAGGGGAGGGCTTACGAGCAGTACTTC. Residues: CASSLGDGQGRAYEQYF.

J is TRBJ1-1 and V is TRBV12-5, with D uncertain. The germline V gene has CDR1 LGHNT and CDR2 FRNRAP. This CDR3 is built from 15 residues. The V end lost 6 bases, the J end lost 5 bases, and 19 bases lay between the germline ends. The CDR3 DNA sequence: TGTGCTAGTGGACGTTTACCACGGCCCGGGACTGAAGCTTTCTTT. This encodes CASGRLPRPGTEAFF.